The 7 T cell receptor beta chains below come from one sample, sequenced in a study of blood T cell repertoires in COVID-19. Sequenced by immunoSEQ multiplex PCR; TCRdb stores in-frame clones only, minus some. The table has about 200,000 clones, more than 75% seen once. The sample taken for sequencing was peripheral blood. Every receptor here comes from a middle-aged man with active or convalescent COVID-19.

Only a few counts were recorded for this clone. V usage is TRBV9 and J usage is TRBJ1-1; 8 nucleotides match TRBD1. This CDR3 is 15 amino acids long. CDR1 is SGDLS, CDR2 YYNGEE, per germline. The trim removed 4 bases at V and 1 base at J, leaving 6 bases unmatched. The CDR3 DNA reads as TGTGCCAGCAGCCCCGGGACAGGACCGAACACTGAAGCTTTCTTT. It yields the protein CASSPGTGPNTEAFF.

V and J are TRBV11-2 and TRBJ1-2; 8 bases align to TRBD1. Germline values: CDR1 SGHAT, CDR2 FQNNGV. V trimming: 4 bases; J trimming: 8 bases; junction bases outside the gene matches: 9. This CDR3 has 14 amino acids. CDR3 nucleotide sequence: TGTGCCAGCAGCTCGGACCCCACAGGGGGAGGCTACACCTTC. Translation: CASSSDPTGGGYTF.

V usage is TRBV27 and J usage is TRBJ1-1; TRBD1 matches at 7 bases. The germline V gene encodes CDR1 MNHEY and CDR2 SMNVEV (reference sequence). V dropped 3 bases and J dropped 3; count of bases not matched to a gene: 13. CDR3 length equals 17 residues. CDR3: CASSFAGPGGLDTEAFF. CDR3 DNA sequence: TGTGCCAGCAGTTTTGCCGGGCCAGGGGGATTGGACACTGAAGCTTTCTTT.

The chain combines TRBV28 with TRBJ2-5; maybe TRBD1 (6 bases). This CDR3 is 15 amino acids long. CDR1 is MDHEN and CDR2 is SYDVKM in the germline V gene. The germline V and J ends were trimmed by 6 bases and 2 bases, with 16 bases remaining between them. DNA of the CDR3: TGTGCCAGCAGCCCTCTACAGGGTGCTCAAGAGACCCAGTACTTC. Translating gives CASSPLQGAQETQYF.

This rearrangement joins TRBV5-1 to TRBJ2-2; no clear D. The CDR3 totals 12 residues. The germline V gene has CDR1 SGHRS and CDR2 YFSETQ. The ends were cut back, 3 bases at V and 8 bases at J, with 8 bases in the middle. CDR3 DNA sequence: TGCGCCAGCAGCTCCGTCGGGGGGGAGCTGTTTTTT. It yields the protein CASSSVGGELFF.

The rearrangement uses TRBV27 and TRBJ2-4; 7 bases map to TRBD1. Germline values: CDR1 MNHEY, CDR2 SMNVEV (reference sequence). Trimming at V came to 4 bases and at J to 7 bases, leaving 13 bases not matched to a gene. The CDR3 totals 16 residues. The CDR3 reads CASSSQGTAHRNIQYF. In nucleotides, the CDR3 is TGTGCCAGCAGTTCACAGGGGACCGCTCATCGGAACATTCAGTACTTC.

This clone was found a few times. The chain is built from TRBV28 and TRBJ1-2; 7 nucleotides agree with TRBD1. Per germline, CDR1 MDHEN and CDR2 SYDVKM. V shed 4 bases, J shed 0 bases, and the junction held 8 bases outside the gene matches. The CDR3 is 16 residues long. CDR3 sequence: CASSSRTGLTNYGYTF. In DNA form, the CDR3 reads TGTGCCAGCAGTTCACGGACAGGCCTAACTAACTATGGCTACACCTTC.